Below, 19 T cell receptor beta chains from the same sample are listed, as sequenced in a study of control samples from healthy donors and cancer patients. TCRdb's copy holds only in-frame clones and misses some; the assay was immunoSEQ multiplex PCR. This table holds roughly 95,000 clones, over 85% found once. Source material: blood. These receptors all come from a human donor in good health. The donor label of this sample is uncertain.

The CDR3 is CASRTGSESGELFF. The CDR3 DNA reads as TGTGCCAGTAGGACAGGATCAGAATCCGGGGAGCTGTTTTTT. This chain joins TRBV19 and TRBJ2-2; a weak D match, TRBD1 (6 bases). The CDR3 is 14 residues long. V dropped 6 bases and J dropped 6 bases, with 14 bases sitting between them. Germline V gene data show CDR1 as LNHDA and CDR2 as SQIVND (reference sequence).

The rearrangement uses TRBV18 and TRBJ1-2, with D tentatively TRBD1 (5 bases). The V gene lost 9 bases and the J gene lost 0 bases, with 11 bases spanning the gap. Germline CDR1 KGHSH, CDR2 LQKENI. The CDR3 covers 13 residues. Here the CDR3 reads CASVRGPNYGYTF. CDR3 nucleotides: TGTGCCAGTGTTCGGGGACCTAACTATGGCTACACCTTC.

This clone was detected once. The genes are TRBV5-1 and TRBJ1-1; D perhaps matches TRBD1 (6 bases). CDR1 SGHRS and CDR2 YFSETQ come from the germline V gene. CDR3 length: 15 amino acids. Trimming left V 4 bases short and J 1 base short, with 14 bases between. As DNA, the CDR3 is TGCGCCAGCAGCACCGAGGGGGATTGGAACACTGAAGCTTTCTTT. It specifies CASSTEGDWNTEAFF.

The V and J genes are TRBV19 and TRBJ2-1; 12 nucleotides agree with TRBD2. Per the germline V gene, CDR1 is LNHDA and CDR2 is SQIVND (reference sequence). This CDR3 is 18 amino acids long. Trimming took 3 bases from V and 4 from J; bases not matched to a gene: 10. The CDR3 bases are TGTGCCAGTAGTATGAGTTCCCTAGCGGGGGGGCTATACAATGAGCAGTTCTTC. Its translation: CASSMSSLAGGLYNEQFF.

The chain joins TRBV7-6 to TRBJ1-6; D uncertain. The V and J ends lost 5 bases and 5 bases respectively, with 7 bases between them. CDR3 length: 13 amino acids. CDR1 SGHVS and CDR2 FNYEAQ come from the germline V gene. The CDR3 DNA reads as TGTGCCAGCAGCCGGACGGATAATTCACCCCTCCACTTT. Protein product: CASSRTDNSPLHF.

The genes are TRBV10-3 and TRBJ2-7; 8 bases are shared with TRBD1. The CDR3 covers 14 residues. The ends lost 2 bases at V and 5 bases at J; junction bases unmatched: 5. Per germline, CDR1 ENHRY and CDR2 SYGVKD. The CDR3 spells CAISEGRGLDEQYF. The DNA for the CDR3 is TGTGCCATCAGTGAGGGCAGGGGGCTCGACGAGCAGTACTTC.

The chain employs TRBV24-1 and TRBJ2-3, with 8 bases aligning to TRBD1. J was trimmed by 4 bases and V by 5 bases; bases with no gene match: 13. The CDR3 length is 17 residues. Per the germline V gene, CDR1 is KGHDR and CDR2 is SFDVKD. This CDR3 is CATSVHGTGGGPDTQYF. The DNA for the CDR3 is TGTGCCACCAGTGTCCATGGGACAGGTGGGGGGCCAGATACGCAGTATTTT.

About this clone: The junction departs from germline at one end; a sequencing error may be responsible. The gene calls are TRBV27 and TRBJ2-7; 8 nucleotides match TRBD1. Germline lookup yields CDR1 MNHEY and CDR2 SMNVEV (reference sequence). The CDR3 is made up of 15 amino acids. The CDR3 loop reads CASSQRGQGSYGQYF. CDR3 sequence (DNA): TGTGCCAGCAGTCAACGCGGACAGGGTTCCTACGGGCAGTACTTC.

This chain connects TRBV11-3 to TRBJ2-3; D might be TRBD2 (5 bases). Trimming stripped 4 bases from V and 6 bases from J, with 20 bases between. In germline, CDR1 is SGHNT, CDR2 YENEEA. CDR3 length: 16 residues. For the CDR3, the DNA is TGTGCCAGCAGCTCCGGTACGGGATCCGGCGAGGATACGCAGTATTTT. Its protein product is CASSSGTGSGEDTQYF. Together with reference TRBV11-3 and TRBJ2-3, the CDR3 gives the full variable domain: EAGVVQSPRYKIIEKKQPVAFWCNPISGHNTLYWYLQNLGQGPELLIRYENEEAVDDSQLPKDRFSAERLKGVDSTLKIQPAELGDSAVYLCASSSGTGSGEDTQYFGPGTRLTVL.

V and J are TRBV6-6 and TRBJ1-5, with D hard to call. Germline loops: CDR1 MNHNY, CDR2 SVGAGI (reference sequence). With 8 bases removed from V and 4 bases from J, the gap between germline ends came to 9 bases. This CDR3 is 12 amino acids long. CDR3 nucleotides: TGTGCCAGCCAGGAAGAAAATCAGCCCCAGCATTTT. Its translation: CASQEENQPQHF.

Concerning this clone: Other DNA sequences in this sample translate to the same CDR3. The genes are TRBV6-5 and TRBJ2-2; weak D call: TRBD1 (6 bases). This CDR3 is 13 amino acids long. Germline V gene lookup returns CDR1 MNHEY and CDR2 SVGAGI. Trimming stripped 5 bases from V and 5 bases from J, with 9 bases between. The CDR3 region is CASSMDRTGELFF. Written as DNA, the CDR3 is TGTGCCAGCAGTATGGACAGAACCGGGGAGCTGTTTTTT.

The rearrangement joins TRBV1 to TRBJ2-1; the table assigns TRBD1, which was not confirmed against the DNA. TRBV1 is classified as a pseudogene. The CDR3 sequence is 18 residues long. CDR3 DNA: TGCACCAGCAGCTCCAGCAAGCCCGGGACAGCAAAAAACAATGAGCAGTTCTTC. This gives the protein CTSSSSKPGTAKNNEQFF.

This chain links TRBV15 with TRBJ1-2; no clear D gene. CDR3 length: 14 amino acids. CDR1 is LNHNV, CDR2 YYDKDF, per germline (reference sequence). Trimming removed 1 base from V and 4 bases from J, with 10 bases in between. In DNA form, the CDR3 reads TGTGCCACCAGCAGAGGAGACACTATCTATGGCTACACCTTC. Amino acid sequence: CATSRGDTIYGYTF. The complete variable domain, with remaining parts taken from reference TRBV15 and TRBJ1-2, reads DAMVIQNPRYQVTQFGKPVTLSCSQTLNHNVMYWYQQKSSQAPKLLFHYYDKDFNNEADTPDNFQSRRPNTSFCFLDIRSPGLGDTAMYLCATSRGDTIYGYTFGSGTRLTVV.

The chain employs TRBV6-4 and TRBJ1-2; D not certain. Germline CDR1 reads MRHNA; CDR2 reads SNTAGT. V was trimmed by 0 bases and J by 5 bases, leaving 13 bases between them. The CDR3 contains 15 residues. DNA of the CDR3: TGTGCCAGCAGTGACTCGGCGGGTGGGATGTATGGCTACACCTTC. It is translated as CASSDSAGGMYGYTF.

The V gene is TRBV14, the J gene TRBJ1-1, with D perhaps matching TRBD1 (5 bases). Trimming removed 2 bases from V and 1 base from J, with 11 bases in between. The length of the CDR3 is 15 residues. Germline-derived CDR1 and CDR2 are SGHDN and FVKESK. The CDR3 is CASSQWGRGNTEAFF. The CDR3 DNA is TGTGCCAGCAGCCAATGGGGTAGGGGGAACACTGAAGCTTTCTTT. Supplemented by reference TRBV14 and TRBJ1-1, the full variable domain reads EAGVTQFPSHSVIEKGQTVTLRCDPISGHDNLYWYRRVMGKEIKFLLHFVKESKQDESGMPNNRFLAERTGGTYSTLKVQPAELEDSGVYFCASSQWGRGNTEAFFGQGTRLTVV.

This clone was recorded once. The rearrangement links TRBV9 to TRBJ2-5, with 13 positions matching TRBD2. V dropped 2 bases and J dropped 5; count of bases not matched to a gene: 6. The CDR3 is 16 residues long. The germline V gene encodes CDR1 SGDLS and CDR2 YYNGEE. This CDR3 is CASSVGTSGVGETQYF. The CDR3, as DNA: TGTGCCAGCAGCGTTGGGACTAGCGGGGTGGGGGAGACCCAGTACTTC.

V usage is TRBV10-3 and J usage is TRBJ2-1; TRBD2 agrees at 10 bases. Looked up from germline, CDR1 is ENHRY and CDR2 is SYGVKD. Germline trimming cut 3 bases from V and 5 bases from J; bases unmatched to any gene: 1. CDR3 size: 14 residues. CDR3 coding DNA: TGTGCCATCAGTGAAGCGGGGGGGGACAATGAGCAGTTCTTC. It yields the protein CAISEAGGDNEQFF.

This clone was picked up one time. The rearrangement uses TRBV19 and TRBJ2-2; 7 nucleotides line up with TRBD1. After removal of 5 bases from V and 6 bases from J, the junction contained 9 bases not matched to a gene. Germline-derived CDR1 and CDR2 are LNHDA and SQIVND (reference sequence). This CDR3 has 15 amino acids. The DNA of the CDR3 is TGTGCCAGTAGTCACAGGGGCTCCCGGGCCGGGGAGCTGTTTTTT. The encoded protein is CASSHRGSRAGELFF. Using reference TRBV19 and TRBJ2-2 for the parts outside the CDR3, the full variable domain is DGGITQSPKYLFRKEGQNVTLSCEQNLNHDAMYWYRQDPGQGLRLIYYSQIVNDFQKGDIAEGYSVSREKKESFPLTVTSAQKNPTAFYLCASSHRGSRAGELFFGEGSRLTVL.

The chain is built from TRBV24-1 and TRBJ1-2; 9 bases match TRBD1. Germline V lookup: CDR1 KGHDR, CDR2 SFDVKD. The V gene end was trimmed by 6 bases and the J gene end by 3 bases; junction bases not matched to a gene: 13. This CDR3 region has 17 residues. CDR3: CATSSAGTGKYYYGYTF. The CDR3 DNA reads as TGTGCCACCAGTTCAGCCGGGACAGGGAAGTATTACTATGGCTACACCTTC.